This TCR beta chain was profiled in a study of T-cell reconstitution after alpha-beta-depleted transplantation in children. The study's findings and limits: Several hundred expanded graft clones reportedly supplied alpha-beta T cells about two months after transplant. At one year after transplant, newly produced T cells mostly accounted for T-cell counts and diversity. Several patients had high TCRbeta diversity at day 60; it came from surviving recipient T cells and thymic progenitors.

With respect to this clonotype: Its antigen remains unidentified.

With 0 bases clipped from V and 4 bases from J, the junction kept 3 bases outside the gene matches. The CDR3 consists of 15 residues. Germline V gene lookup returns CDR1 SGHTA and CDR2 FQGNSA. Unique molecular identifiers were incorporated when the TCRbeta library was constructed. A single record per CDR3 protein comes from TCRdb applying MiXCR to the PCR reads. The sample has about 980,000 distinct CDR3 sequences, about 31% seen once; the top ten hold roughly 30%. The source was PBMCs, mostly from graft donor cells, collected 360 days after TCRalphabeta/CD19-depleted stem cell transplant. The TCR comes from a boy under two years old who had a stem cell transplant for SCID, so the T cells may come from the graft donor. The V and J genes are TRBV7-2 and TRBJ2-3; 8 bases match TRBD2. The CDR3 DNA sequence: TGTGCCAGCAGCTTAGCCGGGACTAGATCAGATACGCAGTATTTT. Translation: CASSLAGTRSDTQYF.